This TCR beta chain was captured in a study of shared clonotypes between healthy human individuals. Profiled with immunoSEQ multiplex PCR; TCRdb holds only in-frame clones, not every one. The data hold some 660,000 clones, with about 80% observed a single time. The CDR3 loop spans 14 amino acids. CDR1 and CDR2 (germline): SEHNR, FQNEAQ (reference sequence). The V end lost 2 bases, the J end lost 7 bases, and 12 bases lay between the germline ends. The source of this sequence is a woman aged 25 to 39 in good health. The genes are TRBV7-9 and TRBJ1-3, with D unclear. The sample comprised memory CD4+ T cells sorted from blood. Subset denoted: CD45RA-negative fraction. The CDR3 nucleotides read TGTGCCAGCAGCTTAAGGCAAAGCAGCAACACCATATATTTT. Translating gives CASSLRQSSNTIYF.